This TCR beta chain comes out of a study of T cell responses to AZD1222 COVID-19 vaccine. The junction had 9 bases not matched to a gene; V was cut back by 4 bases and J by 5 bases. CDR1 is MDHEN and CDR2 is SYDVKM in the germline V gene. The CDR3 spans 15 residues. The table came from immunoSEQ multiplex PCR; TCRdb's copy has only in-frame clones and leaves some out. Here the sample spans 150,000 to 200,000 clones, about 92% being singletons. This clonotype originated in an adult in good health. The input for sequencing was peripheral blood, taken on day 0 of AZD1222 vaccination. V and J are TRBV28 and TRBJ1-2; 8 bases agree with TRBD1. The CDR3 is CASSSLTGVEYGYTF. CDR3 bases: TGTGCCAGCAGTTCCTTGACAGGGGTAGAATATGGCTACACCTTC.